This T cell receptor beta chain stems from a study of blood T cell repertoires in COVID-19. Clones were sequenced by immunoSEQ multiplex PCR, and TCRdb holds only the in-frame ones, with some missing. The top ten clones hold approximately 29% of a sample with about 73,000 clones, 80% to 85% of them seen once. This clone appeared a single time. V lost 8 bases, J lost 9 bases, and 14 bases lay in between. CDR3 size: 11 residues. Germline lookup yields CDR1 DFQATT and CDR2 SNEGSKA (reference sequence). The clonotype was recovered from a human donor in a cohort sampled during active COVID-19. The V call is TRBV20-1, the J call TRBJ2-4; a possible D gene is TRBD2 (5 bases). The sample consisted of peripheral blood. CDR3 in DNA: TGCAGTCCCACTAGTGGTAGCATTCAGTACTTC. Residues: CSPTSGSIQYF.